This is a list of T cell receptor beta chains from one sample in a study of graft-versus-host responses after intestinal transplantation. The method was immunoSEQ multiplex PCR; TCRdb's version includes in-frame clones alone and lacks a portion of them. Among under 9,500 clones listed, roughly 70% were seen once. Sequencing used ileum tissue, obtained nearly 500 days after intestinal transplant. These receptors came from a human patient who received an intestinal transplant, so some T cells may come from the graft donor. The CDR3 runs from the conserved cysteine through the conserved F or W. D genes are given only for firm matches. For some rows the clone size is stated as once, few or many, or as a class when expanded; others skip it.

TRBJ1-2,NA,14,TRBV19,NA,TGTGCCAGTAGTGCCCCGGGGCGAGACTATGGCTACACCTTC,CASSAPGRDYGYTF
TRBJ1-3,NA,17,TRBV25-1,NA,TGTGCCAGCTCCCCAGGAGCCTCGCATGGGGCTGGAAACACCATATATTTT,CASSPGASHGAGNTIYF
TRBJ2-1,NA,17,TRBV5-1,NA,TGCGCCAGCAGGGAAGGACAGCGGGTCAACTCCTACAATGAGCAGTTCTTC,CASREGQRVNSYNEQFF
TRBJ2-1,TRBD2,17,TRBV5-1,medium-sized,TGCGCCAGCAGCTGGACTAGCGGGAGCCCCTCTTACAATGAGCAGTTCTTC,CASSWTSGSPSYNEQFF
TRBJ2-1,TRBD2,15,TRBV28,NA,TGTGCCAGCAGTTTATCGGGACTAGCGGATATGGGCCAGTTCTTC,CASSLSGLADMGQFF
TRBJ2-7,NA,12,TRBV7-2,NA,TGTGCCAGCAGCTCGATAGGCTACGAGCAGTACTTC,CASSSIGYEQYF
TRBJ1-1,NA,14,TRBV6-6,NA,TGTGCCAGCAGTAGAACGAATGCGGACACTGAAGCTTTCTTT,CASSRTNADTEAFF
TRBJ2-7,NA,14,TRBV18,NA,TGTGCCAGCTCACCCTCCGGGCAGGGCCGCGAGCAGTACTTC,CASSPSGQGREQYF
TRBJ2-5,NA,14,TRBV11-2,NA,TGTGCCAGCAGCCAAGCCAGTAAGGGGGGGACCCAGTACTTC,CASSQASKGGTQYF
TRBJ2-1,TRBD2,16,TRBV5-4,NA,TGTGCCAGCAGGTTCGGACTAGCGGGAACCTACAATGAGCAGTTCTTC,CASRFGLAGTYNEQFF
TRBJ2-7,NA,11,TRBV19,NA,TGTGCCAGGGACCGTCGCTACGAGCAGTACTTC,CARDRRYEQYF
TRBJ2-7,NA,12,TRBV6-1,NA,TGTGCCAGCAGGTACATCTCCTACGAGCAGTACTTC,CASRYISYEQYF
TRBJ2-7,NA,14,TRBV27,once,TGTGCCAGCAGTTGGCGGGACCCCCCCTACGAGCAGTACTTC,CASSWRDPPYEQYF
TRBJ2-1,NA,12,TRBV6-1,NA,TGTGCCACCGGGACGGTCTACAATGAGCAGTTCTTC,CATGTVYNEQFF
TRBJ2-7,NA,13,TRBV6-4,NA,TGTGCCAGCAGTACAGGGTACGGCTACGAGCAGTACTTC,CASSTGYGYEQYF
TRBJ2-2,NA,15,TRBV18,once,TGTGCCAGCTCACCACCGACAATGAACACCGGGGAGCTGTTTTTT,CASSPPTMNTGELFF
TRBJ2-7,NA,13,TRBV11-2,NA,TGTGCCAGCAGCTTAGTATTGGAGGGCGAGCAGTACTTC,CASSLVLEGEQYF
TRBJ2-2,TRBD2,15,TRBV7-8,NA,TGTGCCAGCAGCAAGCGGGACTCTAATACCGGGGAGCTGTTTTTT,CASSKRDSNTGELFF
TRBJ2-5,NA,12,TRBV18,NA,TGTGCCAGCTCTCCGAAGCAAGAGACCCAGTACTTC,CASSPKQETQYF
TRBJ1-2,NA,13,TRBV30,NA,TGTGCCTGGAGTAAAGGGGTCTGGGTTGGCTACACCTTC,CAWSKGVWVGYTF
TRBJ2-2,NA,16,TRBV7-9,NA,TGTGCCAGCACCCGGACCTTCTACGGGGACACCGGGGAGCTGTTTTTT,CASTRTFYGDTGELFF
TRBJ2-7,TRBD2,16,TRBV9,NA,TGTGCCAGCAGTGCTGGGGGACTAGCGGGAACCTACGAGCAGTACTTC,CASSAGGLAGTYEQYF